This TCR beta chain was profiled in a study of shared clonotypes between healthy human individuals. Division of CD4+ cells produced a CD45RA+ naive subset and a CD45RA-negative memory subset. General study points: It was anticipated that sequencing depth would influence how many clonotypes donors shared. A generally larger estimated richness was seen in naive subsets than in memory subsets.

A remark on this clone: Its antigen remains unidentified.

Several immunoSEQ plates received, in even portions, the genomic DNA of each subset. Profiling relied on immunoSEQ multiplex PCR, and the TCRdb table lists in-frame clones only, not all of them. The sample carries over a million clones, roughly 96% recorded once. The germline V and J ends were trimmed by 3 bases and 0 bases, with 15 bases remaining between them. CDR3 size: 17 residues. Germline V gene lookup returns CDR1 SGHKS and CDR2 YYEKEE (reference sequence). The clonotype originates from a man in his thirties or forties in good health. This chain links TRBV5-5 with TRBJ1-4; D not certain. The sequencing input was naive CD4+ T cells sorted from blood. This sample's subset: CD45RA+ positively selected. The CDR3 loop reads CASSSQAPRATNEKLFF. CDR3 nucleotide sequence: TGTGCCAGCAGCTCCCAAGCCCCACGGGCAACTAATGAAAAACTGTTTTTT.